Listed below are T cell receptor beta chains from one sample, sequenced in a study of T-cell reconstitution after alpha-beta-depleted transplantation in children. In TCRdb, the PCR reads were re-called with MiXCR into one record per CDR3 protein. In the table there are about 610,000 distinct CDR3 sequences, about 10% of which are singletons. The sample was PBMCs from the stem cell graft donor, taken from the stem cell graft. The receptors were gathered from a human donor who donated a stem cell graft to a child with acute myeloid leukemia. The CDR3 runs from the conserved cysteine through the conserved F or W. D genes are given only for firm matches. Rows may omit the clone size; those that give it use once, few, many or a size class.

d_call	j_call	clone_size	v_call	cdr3_aa	cdr3_nt
-	TRBJ1-1	few	TRBV5-1	CASSLGDGYTEAFF	TGCGCCAGCAGCTTGGGGGACGGCTACACTGAAGCTTTCTTT
-	TRBJ2-5	many	TRBV15	CATSFTEETQYF	TGTGCCACCAGTTTTACTGAAGAGACCCAGTACTTC
-	TRBJ2-1	-	TRBV6-2/TRBV6-3	CASSYELGSYNEQFF	TGTGCCAGCAGTTACGAATTGGGGTCCTACAATGAGCAGTTCTTC
TRBD2	TRBJ2-1	many	TRBV5-1	CASSLAGGLAGGYNEQFF	TGCGCCAGCAGCTTGGCGGGTGGCCTAGCGGGAGGTTACAATGAGCAGTTCTTC
-	TRBJ2-7	many	TRBV20-1	CSARAGNLYEQYF	TGCAGTGCTCGAGCCGGGAACTTATACGAGCAGTACTTC
-	TRBJ1-3	-	TRBV20-1	CSARPEGNTIYF	TGCAGTGCTAGACCGGAGGGAAACACCATATATTTT
-	TRBJ2-5	-	TRBV27	CASSLVGRGLRETQYF	TGTGCCAGCAGTTTAGTTGGCAGAGGTTTAAGGGAGACCCAGTACTTC
TRBD1	TRBJ2-5	few	TRBV7-8	CASSSRDRGMETQYF	TGTGCCAGCAGCTCAAGGGACAGGGGCATGGAGACCCAGTACTTC
-	TRBJ1-3	-	TRBV12-3/TRBV12-4	CATGTGNTIYF	TGTGCCACTGGGACGGGAAACACCATATATTTT
-	TRBJ2-1	-	TRBV21-1	CASSTSSGSGLDEQFF	TGTGCCAGCAGCACCTCCAGCGGGAGTGGTTTGGATGAGCAGTTCTTC
TRBD1	TRBJ2-2	many	TRBV12-3/TRBV12-4	CASSPSPGQANTGELFF	TGTGCCAGCAGCCCTTCCCCGGGACAGGCGAACACCGGGGAGCTGTTTTTT
TRBD2	TRBJ2-1	many	TRBV27	CASSYGGRARFF	TGTGCCAGCAGTTATGGCGGGAGGGCCCGGTTCTTC
-	TRBJ1-1	many	TRBV5-1	CASSGGALGDTEAFF	TGCGCCAGCAGCGGAGGGGCGCTCGGGGACACTGAAGCTTTCTTT
TRBD2	TRBJ2-2	-	TRBV7-8	CASSLAVSGSGSGELFF	TGTGCCAGCAGCTTAGCGGTTAGCGGGAGCGGGTCCGGGGAGCTGTTTTTT
-	TRBJ2-3	many	TRBV20-1	CSALPGAGSTDTQYF	TGCAGTGCCCTACCGGGAGCAGGTAGCACAGATACGCAGTATTTT
TRBD1	TRBJ1-5	few	TRBV7-9	CASSPITGGNQPQHF	TGTGCCAGCAGTCCAATTACAGGGGGGAATCAGCCCCAGCATTTT
-	TRBJ2-7	few	TRBV2	CASSYTTGNEQYF	TGTGCCAGCAGTTACACCACAGGGAACGAGCAGTACTTC
-	TRBJ1-6	many	TRBV11-2	CASSLDQVWNSPLHF	TGTGCCAGCAGCTTAGATCAAGTCTGGAATTCACCCCTCCACTTT
-	TRBJ2-2	many	TRBV7-3	CASSLTVQQNTGELFF	TGTGCCAGCAGCTTAACAGTACAGCAGAACACCGGGGAGCTGTTTTTT
-	TRBJ2-7	few	TRBV11-2	CASSLEFVLGARYEQYF	TGTGCCAGCAGCTTAGAATTCGTACTGGGGGCTCGGTACGAGCAGTACTTC
-	TRBJ1-6	-	TRBV30	CAWSGGPGNSPLHF	TGTGCCTGGAGTGGGGGACCAGGGAATTCACCCCTCCACTTT
TRBD1	TRBJ2-7	many	TRBV28	CASSWAIQGESEQYF	TGTGCCAGCAGTTGGGCCATTCAGGGGGAAAGCGAGCAGTACTTC
-	TRBJ1-3	many	TRBV29-1	CSVGGRGSSGNTIYF	TGCAGCGTTGGAGGTCGGGGGAGCTCTGGAAACACCATATATTTT
-	TRBJ2-7	-	TRBV7-2	CASTHRDGPFEQYF	TGTGCCAGCACCCACCGGGACGGTCCTTTTGAGCAGTACTTC
TRBD2	TRBJ2-7	-	TRBV20-1	CSASWAGGTYEQYF	TGCAGTGCTAGTTGGGCGGGGGGAACCTACGAGCAGTACTTC
-	TRBJ2-3	many	TRBV28	CASSGARLTDTQYF	TGTGCCAGCAGTGGCGCGCGTCTCACAGATACGCAGTATTTT
TRBD1	TRBJ1-6	few	TRBV12-3/TRBV12-4	CASSLADRVFSPLHF	TGTGCCAGCAGTTTAGCTGACAGGGTCTTTTCACCCCTCCACTTT
-	TRBJ2-5	many	TRBV7-2	CASSLVPQETQYF	TGTGCCAGCAGCTTAGTGCCCCAAGAGACCCAGTACTTC
TRBD1	TRBJ1-2	many	TRBV12-3/TRBV12-4	CASSSQGADGYTF	TGTGCCAGCAGTTCACAGGGGGCCGATGGCTACACCTTC
-	TRBJ2-5	-	TRBV6-5	CASSYSELGAQETQYF	TGTGCCAGCAGTTACTCGGAACTAGGGGCCCAAGAGACCCAGTACTTC
TRBD2	TRBJ2-7	-	TRBV12-3/TRBV12-4	CTSSLRRGSGTSSYEQYF	TGTACCAGCAGTTTACGGCGGGGGAGCGGGACTAGCTCCTACGAGCAGTACTTC
-	TRBJ2-6	few	TRBV20-1	CSAETFPSGANVLTF	TGCAGTGCCGAGACATTCCCCTCTGGGGCCAACGTCCTGACTTTC
-	TRBJ2-1	few	TRBV20-1	CSARDPSSNLRNEQFF	TGCAGTGCTAGAGATCCCTCCTCAAACCTGAGGAATGAGCAGTTCTTC
-	TRBJ2-2	few	TRBV21-1	CASSKATGGELFF	TGTGCCAGCAGCAAAGCAACAGGGGGGGAGCTGTTTTTT
TRBD1	TRBJ1-1	-	TRBV12-3/TRBV12-4	CASSLKGAVTEAFF	TGTGCCAGCAGTTTGAAGGGGGCGGTGACTGAAGCTTTCTTT
-	TRBJ1-2	few	TRBV3-1	CASSSHDGSANYGYTF	TGTGCCAGCAGCTCACACGACGGAAGCGCTAACTATGGCTACACCTTC
TRBD2	TRBJ2-3	-	TRBV28	CASSLSPGLAGAGDTQYF	TGTGCCAGCAGTTTATCTCCGGGACTAGCGGGAGCGGGAGATACGCAGTATTTT
-	TRBJ1-1	few	TRBV5-1	CASSPGTTEAFF	TGCGCCAGCAGCCCGGGGACCACTGAAGCTTTCTTT
TRBD2	TRBJ2-1	-	TRBV11-2	CASSLDRRTSGRRQFF	TGTGCCAGCAGCTTAGATCGTAGGACTAGCGGGAGAAGGCAGTTCTTC
-	TRBJ2-3	few	TRBV11-2	CASSVQGVDTDTQYF	TGTGCCAGCAGCGTACAGGGCGTTGACACAGATACGCAGTATTTT
-	TRBJ2-5	-	TRBV29-1	CSVATGTRETQYF	TGCAGCGTTGCCACAGGGACCCGGGAGACCCAGTACTTC
-	TRBJ2-7	few	TRBV27	CASAAGQAYEQYF	TGTGCCAGTGCCGCGGGTCAAGCCTACGAGCAGTACTTC
-	TRBJ2-2	many	TRBV5-1	CAVKENSQAPGELFF	TGCGCCGTAAAGGAGAATTCACAGGCACCCGGGGAGCTGTTTTTT
TRBD2	TRBJ2-1	-	TRBV11-2	CASSSTGGTTYYNEQFF	TGTGCCAGCAGCTCCACGGGGGGGACGACCTATTACAATGAGCAGTTCTTC
-	TRBJ2-2	few	TRBV7-3	CASSNLRGTGELFF	TGTGCCAGCAGCAACCTCCGGGGCACCGGGGAGTTGTTTTTT
-	TRBJ2-7	few	TRBV7-8	CASSPSREGWDRDYEQYF	TGTGCCAGCAGCCCTAGCAGAGAAGGGTGGGATAGGGACTACGAGCAGTACTTC
TRBD1	TRBJ2-5	many	TRBV12-3/TRBV12-4	CASSDEGGRETQYF	TGTGCCAGCAGTGACGAAGGGGGCAGGGAGACCCAGTACTTC
-	TRBJ2-1	-	TRBV18	CASSPQGLVIKEQFF	TGTGCCAGCTCACCTCAGGGCCTCGTAATCAAAGAGCAGTTCTTC
-	TRBJ2-1	many	TRBV29-1	CSVVSGSYNEQFF	TGCAGCGTTGTAAGCGGAAGCTACAATGAGCAGTTCTTC
-	TRBJ1-6	many	TRBV6-5	CASSYSSRSTTNSPLHF	TGTGCCAGCAGTTACTCGAGTCGATCTACGACCAATTCACCCCTCCACTTT
-	TRBJ1-1	many	TRBV4-1	CASSPMAGGANTEAFF	TGCGCCAGCAGCCCAATGGCGGGTGGGGCGAACACTGAAGCTTTCTTT
-	TRBJ2-7	once	TRBV3-1	CASRKGDEQYF	TGTGCCAGCAGAAAGGGGGACGAGCAGTACTTC
-	TRBJ2-3	-	TRBV12-3/TRBV12-4	CASSLRLPSPDTQYF	TGTGCCAGCAGTCTCAGACTCCCTAGCCCAGATACGCAGTATTTT
TRBD2	TRBJ2-5	many	TRBV7-9	CASEILAGQETQYF	TGTGCCAGCGAGATTTTAGCGGGACAAGAGACCCAGTACTTC
TRBD2	TRBJ2-7	-	TRBV12-3/TRBV12-4	CASSFLAGGPSEQYF	TGTGCCAGCAGTTTCCTAGCGGGAGGGCCTAGCGAGCAGTACTTC
TRBD1	TRBJ2-1	-	TRBV20-1	CSARTGFAEQFF	TGCAGTGCTAGGACAGGGTTTGCTGAGCAGTTCTTC